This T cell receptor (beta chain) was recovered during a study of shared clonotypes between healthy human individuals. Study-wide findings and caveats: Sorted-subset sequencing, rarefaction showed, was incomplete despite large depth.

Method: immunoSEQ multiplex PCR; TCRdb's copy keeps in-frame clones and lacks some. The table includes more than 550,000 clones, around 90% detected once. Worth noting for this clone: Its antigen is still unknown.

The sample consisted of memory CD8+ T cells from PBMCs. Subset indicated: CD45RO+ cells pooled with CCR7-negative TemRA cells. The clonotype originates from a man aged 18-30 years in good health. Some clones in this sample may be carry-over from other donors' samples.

CDR3 sequence: CASNNPSLEQYF. The DNA for the CDR3 is TGTGCCAGCAACAACCCCTCCCTCGAGCAGTACTTC. V and J are TRBV11-2 and TRBJ2-7; D is uncertain. This CDR3 is built from 12 residues. The V and J ends lost 7 bases and 6 bases respectively, with 13 bases between them. Germline V CDR1 and CDR2: SGHAT, FQNNGV.